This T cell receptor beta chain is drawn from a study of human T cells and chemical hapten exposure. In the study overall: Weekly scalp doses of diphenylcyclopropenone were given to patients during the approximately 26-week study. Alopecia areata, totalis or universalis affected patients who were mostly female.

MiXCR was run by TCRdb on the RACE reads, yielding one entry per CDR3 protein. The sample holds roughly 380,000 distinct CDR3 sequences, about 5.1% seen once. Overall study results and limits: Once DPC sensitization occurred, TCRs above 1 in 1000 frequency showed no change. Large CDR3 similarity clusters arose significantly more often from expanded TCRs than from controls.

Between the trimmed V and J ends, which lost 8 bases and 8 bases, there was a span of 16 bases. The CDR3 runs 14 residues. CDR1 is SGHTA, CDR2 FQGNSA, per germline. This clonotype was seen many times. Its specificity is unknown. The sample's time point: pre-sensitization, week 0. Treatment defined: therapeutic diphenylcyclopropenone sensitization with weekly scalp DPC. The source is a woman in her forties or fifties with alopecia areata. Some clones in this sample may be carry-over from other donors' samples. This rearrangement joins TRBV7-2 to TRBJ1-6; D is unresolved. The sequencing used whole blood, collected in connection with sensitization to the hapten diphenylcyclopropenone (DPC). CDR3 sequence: CASAATWADSPLHF. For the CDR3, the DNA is TGTGCCAGCGCGGCGACATGGGCCGATTCACCCCTCCACTTT.